The text below deals with one T cell receptor (beta chain). The sample comes from a study of blood T cell repertoires in COVID-19. The CDR3 sequence is 12 residues long. CDR1 is SQVTM and CDR2 is ANQGSEA in the germline V gene. Trimming cost V 3 bases and J 6 bases, with 9 bases left between them. Sequenced by immunoSEQ multiplex PCR; TCRdb stores in-frame clones only, minus some. The data show about 160,000 clones, 88% seen once. Clinical history reported by participants formed the basis on which cohorts were assigned. Resolution of symptoms, clearance, or two negative PCRs was present in recovered Cohort 3 donors.

The chain combines TRBV29-1 with TRBJ2-1; no reliable D call. The source material was PBMCs or T cells enriched from blood (not recorded which). This clonotype originated in a woman aged 45 to 65 who had recovered from COVID-19. The CDR3 nucleotides are TGCAGCGTTGAGTCACTAATCAATGAGCAGTTCTTC. Protein: CSVESLINEQFF.